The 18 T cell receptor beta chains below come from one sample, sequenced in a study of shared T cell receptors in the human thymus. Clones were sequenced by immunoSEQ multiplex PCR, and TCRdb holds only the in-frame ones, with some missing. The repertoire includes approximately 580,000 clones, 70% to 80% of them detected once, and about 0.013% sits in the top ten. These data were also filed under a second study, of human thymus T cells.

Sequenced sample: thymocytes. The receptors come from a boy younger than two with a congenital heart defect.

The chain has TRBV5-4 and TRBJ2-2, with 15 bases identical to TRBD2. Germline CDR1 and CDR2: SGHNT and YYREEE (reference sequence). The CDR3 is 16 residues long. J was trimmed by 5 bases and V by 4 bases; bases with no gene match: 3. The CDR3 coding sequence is TGTGCCAGCAGCAGGACTAGCGGGAGGGATACCGGGGAGCTGTTTTTT. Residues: CASSRTSGRDTGELFF.

The CDR3 sequence: CASSFSSGGPDTQYF. The CDR3 DNA is TGCGCCAGCAGCTTTTCTAGCGGGGGGCCAGATACGCAGTATTTT. V gene TRBV5-1 combines with J gene TRBJ2-3; 11 bases are shared with TRBD2. The trim removed 2 bases at V and 4 bases at J, leaving 3 bases unmatched. This CDR3 has 15 residues. The germline gives CDR1 SGHRS, CDR2 YFSETQ. Full variable domain (remainder filled in from reference TRBV5-1 and TRBJ2-3): KAGVTQTPRYLIKTRGQQVTLSCSPISGHRSVSWYQQTPGQGLQFLFEYFSETQRNKGNFPGRFSGRQFSNSRSEMNVSTLELGDSALYLCASSFSSGGPDTQYFGPGTRLTVL.

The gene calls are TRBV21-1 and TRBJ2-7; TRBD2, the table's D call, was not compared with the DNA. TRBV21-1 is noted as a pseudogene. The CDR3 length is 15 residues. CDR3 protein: CASGPQAGLAYEQYF. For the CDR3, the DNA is TGTGCCAGCGGCCCTCAAGCGGGACTGGCCTACGAGCAGTACTTC.

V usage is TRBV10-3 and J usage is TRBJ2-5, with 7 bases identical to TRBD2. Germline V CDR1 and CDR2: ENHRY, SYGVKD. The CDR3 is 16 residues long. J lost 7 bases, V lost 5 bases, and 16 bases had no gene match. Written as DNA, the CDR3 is TGTGCCATCAGTCCCGGGGAGGGAGTAGAGCTGGGGACCCAGTACTTC. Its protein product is CAISPGEGVELGTQYF.

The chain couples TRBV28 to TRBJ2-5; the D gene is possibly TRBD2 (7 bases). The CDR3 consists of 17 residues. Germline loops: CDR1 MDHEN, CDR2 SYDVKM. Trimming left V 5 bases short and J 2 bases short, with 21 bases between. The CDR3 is CASSVAPPGGRQETQYF. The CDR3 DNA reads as TGTGCCAGCAGTGTCGCTCCCCCGGGGGGCAGGCAAGAGACCCAGTACTTC. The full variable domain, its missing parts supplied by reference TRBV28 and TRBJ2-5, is DVKVTQSSRYLVKRTGEKVFLECVQDMDHENMFWYRQDPGLGLRLIYFSYDVKMKEKGDIPEGYSVSREKKERFSLILESASTNQTSMYLCASSVAPPGGRQETQYFGPGTRLLVL.

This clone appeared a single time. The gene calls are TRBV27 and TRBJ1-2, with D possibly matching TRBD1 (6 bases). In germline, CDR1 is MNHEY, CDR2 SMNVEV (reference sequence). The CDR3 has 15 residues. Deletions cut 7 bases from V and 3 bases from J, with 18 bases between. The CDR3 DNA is TGTGCCAGCAACCGCCGGGGGGGGCGAGACTATGGCTACACCTTC. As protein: CASNRRGGRDYGYTF.

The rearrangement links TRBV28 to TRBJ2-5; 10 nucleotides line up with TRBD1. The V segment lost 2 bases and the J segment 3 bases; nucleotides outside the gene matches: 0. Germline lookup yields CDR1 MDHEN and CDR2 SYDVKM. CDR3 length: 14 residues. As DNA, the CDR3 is TGTGCCAGCAGTTTAGGGACAGGGGAAGAGACCCAGTACTTC. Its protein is CASSLGTGEETQYF.

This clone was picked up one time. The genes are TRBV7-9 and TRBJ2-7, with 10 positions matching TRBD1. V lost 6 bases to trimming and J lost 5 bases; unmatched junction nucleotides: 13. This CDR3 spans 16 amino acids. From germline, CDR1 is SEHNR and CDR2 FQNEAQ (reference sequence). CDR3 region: CASSFTRTGGSNEQYF. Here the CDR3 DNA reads TGTGCCAGCAGTTTCACCAGGACAGGGGGAAGCAACGAGCAGTACTTC.

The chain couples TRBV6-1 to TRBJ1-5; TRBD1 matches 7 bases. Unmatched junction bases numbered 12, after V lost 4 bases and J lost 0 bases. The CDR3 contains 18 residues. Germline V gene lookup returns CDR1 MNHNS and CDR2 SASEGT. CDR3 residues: CASSGPGQRTNSNQPQHF. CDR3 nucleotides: TGTGCCAGCAGTGGCCCGGGACAGAGAACTAATAGCAATCAGCCCCAGCATTTT.

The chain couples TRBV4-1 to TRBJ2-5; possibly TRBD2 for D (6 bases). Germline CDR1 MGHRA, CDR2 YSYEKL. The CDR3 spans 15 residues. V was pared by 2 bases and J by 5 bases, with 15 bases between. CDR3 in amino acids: CASSQLGDFGETQYF. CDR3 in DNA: TGCGCCAGCAGCCAACTAGGGGACTTTGGGGAGACCCAGTACTTC.

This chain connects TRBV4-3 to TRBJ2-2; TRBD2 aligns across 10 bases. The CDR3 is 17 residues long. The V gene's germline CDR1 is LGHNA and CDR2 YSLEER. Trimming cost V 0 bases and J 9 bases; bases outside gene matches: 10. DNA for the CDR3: TGCGCCAGCAGCCAAGAAGTGTTAGCGGGAGGTGGGAGGGAGCTGTTTTTT. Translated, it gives CASSQEVLAGGGRELFF.

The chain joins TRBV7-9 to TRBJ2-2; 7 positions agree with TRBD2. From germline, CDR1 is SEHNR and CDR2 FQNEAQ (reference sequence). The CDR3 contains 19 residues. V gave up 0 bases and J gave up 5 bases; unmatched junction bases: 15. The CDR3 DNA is TGTGCCAGCAGCTTAGCGCCGGGGGGAAAAGGGGCTAGGACCGGGGAGCTGTTTTTT. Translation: CASSLAPGGKGARTGELFF. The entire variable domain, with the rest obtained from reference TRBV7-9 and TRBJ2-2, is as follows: DTGVSQNPRHKITKRGQNVTFRCDPISEHNRLYWYRQTLGQGPEFLTYFQNEAQLEKSRLLSDRFSAERPKGSFSTLEIQRTEQGDSAMYLCASSLAPGGKGARTGELFFGEGSRLTVL.

CDR3 sequence (DNA): TGCGCCAGCAGCCCAGATAGGAGGAATCAGCCCCAGCATTTT. Amino acid sequence: CASSPDRRNQPQHF. This chain links TRBV4-3 with TRBJ1-5; D unclear. V was pared by 4 bases and J by 4 bases, with 11 bases between. Looked up from germline, CDR1 is LGHNA and CDR2 is YSLEER. The CDR3 consists of 14 residues.

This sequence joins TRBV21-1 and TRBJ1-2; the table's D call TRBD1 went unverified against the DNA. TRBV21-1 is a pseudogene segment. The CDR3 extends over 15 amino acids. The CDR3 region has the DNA TGTGCCAGCAGCTCCTTCCGTCGACAGGGGGGGCCCTACACCTTC. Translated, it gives CASSSFRRQGGPYTF.

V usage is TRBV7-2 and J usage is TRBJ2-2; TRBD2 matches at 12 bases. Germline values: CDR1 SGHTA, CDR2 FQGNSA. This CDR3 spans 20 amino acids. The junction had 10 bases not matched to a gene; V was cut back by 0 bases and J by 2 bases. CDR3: CASSLAVLAGGDPNTGELFF. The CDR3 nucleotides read TGTGCCAGCAGCTTAGCGGTACTAGCGGGAGGCGATCCCAACACCGGGGAGCTGTTTTTT. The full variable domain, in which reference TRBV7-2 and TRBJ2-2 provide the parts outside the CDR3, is GAGVSQSPSNKVTEKGKDVELRCDPISGHTALYWYRQSLGQGLEFLIYFQGNSAPDKSGLPSDRFSAERTGGSVSTLTIQRTQQEDSAVYLCASSLAVLAGGDPNTGELFFGEGSRLTVL.

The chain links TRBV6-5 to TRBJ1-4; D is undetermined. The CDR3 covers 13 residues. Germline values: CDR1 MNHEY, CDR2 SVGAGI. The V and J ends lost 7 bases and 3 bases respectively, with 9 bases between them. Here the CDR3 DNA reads TGTGCCAGCAAGGAACGGGCTAATGAAAAACTGTTTTTT. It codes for CASKERANEKLFF.

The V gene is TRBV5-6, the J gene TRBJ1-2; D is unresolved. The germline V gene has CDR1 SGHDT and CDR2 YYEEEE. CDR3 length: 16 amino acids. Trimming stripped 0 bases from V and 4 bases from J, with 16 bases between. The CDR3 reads CASSLGLRDLGYGYTF. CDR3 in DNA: TGTGCCAGCAGCTTGGGGCTTCGGGATTTGGGCTATGGCTACACCTTC.

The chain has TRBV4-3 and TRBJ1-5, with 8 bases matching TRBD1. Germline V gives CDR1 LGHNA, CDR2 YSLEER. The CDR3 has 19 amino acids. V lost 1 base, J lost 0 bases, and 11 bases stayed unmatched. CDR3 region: CASSQVRDRNLNSNQPQHF. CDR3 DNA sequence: TGCGCCAGCAGCCAAGTACGGGACAGGAATCTAAATAGCAATCAGCCCCAGCATTTT.